The clone carrying this T cell receptor (beta chain) was detected only a few times. Its specificity is not known. This sample was included in a study of a mutant IDH1 vaccine in newly diagnosed glioma. At the level of the study: Beforehand, treatment had been radiotherapy, temozolomide, or both; the majority received both. V12 took place at week 35, and V13 at week 47.

Stated time point: week 35, safety follow-up. Every single dose of the vaccine, 300 ug of mutant IDH1 20-mer peptide, came with topical imiquimod. Profiled with immunoSEQ multiplex PCR; TCRdb holds only in-frame clones, not every one. The sample has around 40,000 clones, 75% to 90% seen once; the top ten hold approximately 1.5%. The receptor's source is a man in his forties with glioma. The specimen comprised PBMCs, sampled from a glioma patient whose treatment included an IDH1 peptide vaccine.

This CDR3 is CASSQGQRAYGYTF. The CDR3 DNA sequence: TGTGCCAGCAGTCAGGGACAGAGGGCCTATGGCTACACCTTC. J is TRBJ1-2 and V is TRBV5-6, with 7 bases matching TRBD1. J was trimmed by 4 bases and V by 5 bases; bases with no gene match: 8. The germline V gene encodes CDR1 SGHDT and CDR2 YYEEEE. The CDR3 extends over 14 amino acids.